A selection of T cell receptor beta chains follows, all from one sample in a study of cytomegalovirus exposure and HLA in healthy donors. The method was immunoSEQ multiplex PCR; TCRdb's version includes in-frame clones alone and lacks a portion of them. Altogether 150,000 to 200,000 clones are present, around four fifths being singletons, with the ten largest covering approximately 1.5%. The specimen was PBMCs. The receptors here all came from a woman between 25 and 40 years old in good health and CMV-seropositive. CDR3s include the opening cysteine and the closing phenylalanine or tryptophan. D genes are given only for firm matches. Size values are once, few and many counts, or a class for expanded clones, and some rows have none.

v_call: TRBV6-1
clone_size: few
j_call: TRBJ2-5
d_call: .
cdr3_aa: CASSYKETQYF
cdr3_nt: TGTGCCAGCAGTTACAAAGAGACCCAGTACTTC

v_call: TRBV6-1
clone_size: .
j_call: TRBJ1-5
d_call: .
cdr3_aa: CASIGRLNQPQHF
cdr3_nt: TGTGCTAGCATCGGCAGGCTAAATCAGCCCCAGCATTTT

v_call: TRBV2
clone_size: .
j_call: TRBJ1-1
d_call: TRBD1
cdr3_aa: CASSVAGGVTEAFF
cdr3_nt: TGTGCCAGCAGTGTGGCAGGGGGCGTCACTGAAGCTTTCTTT

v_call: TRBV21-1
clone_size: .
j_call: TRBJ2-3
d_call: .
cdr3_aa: CASIRTGDTDTQYF
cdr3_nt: TGTGCCAGCATTCGGACAGGAGACACAGATACGCAGTATTTT

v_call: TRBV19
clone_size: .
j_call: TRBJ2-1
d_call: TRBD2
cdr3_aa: CASSIVASGSGNEQFF
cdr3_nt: TGTGCCAGTAGTATAGTCGCTAGCGGGAGTGGTAATGAGCAGTTCTTC

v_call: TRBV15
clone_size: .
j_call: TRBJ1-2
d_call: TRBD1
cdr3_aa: CATSRVDAGGLYGYTF
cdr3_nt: TGTGCCACCAGCAGAGTGGACGCAGGGGGCCTTTATGGCTACACCTTC

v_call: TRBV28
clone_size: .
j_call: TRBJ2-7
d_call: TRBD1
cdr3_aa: CASSSPDRLPYEQYF
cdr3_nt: TGTGCCAGCAGTTCCCCGGACAGGCTCCCATACGAGCAGTACTTC

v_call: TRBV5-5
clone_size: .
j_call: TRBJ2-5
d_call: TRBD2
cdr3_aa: CASSPVGGYQETQYF
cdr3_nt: TGTGCCAGCAGCCCGGTGGGGGGGTACCAAGAGACCCAGTACTTC

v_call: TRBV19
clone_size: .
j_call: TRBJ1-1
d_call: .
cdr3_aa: CASSIGQGGVTEAFF
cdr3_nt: TGTGCCAGTAGTATAGGGCAGGGTGGGGTCACTGAAGCTTTCTTT

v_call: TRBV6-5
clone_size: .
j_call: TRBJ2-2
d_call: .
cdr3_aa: CASSSRLGTGELFF
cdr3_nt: TGTGCCAGCAGTTCACGGCTCGGGACCGGGGAGCTGTTTTTT

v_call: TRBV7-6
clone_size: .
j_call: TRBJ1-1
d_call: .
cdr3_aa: CASSSFGTEAFF
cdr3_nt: TGTGCCAGCAGCTCCTTCGGGACAGAAGCTTTCTTT

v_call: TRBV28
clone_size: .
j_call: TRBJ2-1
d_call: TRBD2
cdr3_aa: CASSLPFLAGGEEQFF
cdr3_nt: TGTGCCAGCAGTCTTCCCTTTCTAGCGGGAGGGGAAGAGCAGTTCTTC

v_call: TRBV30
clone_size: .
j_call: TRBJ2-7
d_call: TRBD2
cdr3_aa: CAFSSGSWNLHEQYF
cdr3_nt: TGTGCCTTTTCTAGCGGGAGCTGGAACCTCCACGAGCAGTACTTC

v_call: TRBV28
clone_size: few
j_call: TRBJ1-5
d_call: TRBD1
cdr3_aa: CASSLGDRGGQPQHF
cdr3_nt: TGTGCCAGCAGTTTGGGGGACAGGGGGGGTCAGCCCCAGCATTTT

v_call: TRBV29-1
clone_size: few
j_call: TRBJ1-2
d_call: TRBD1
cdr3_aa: CSGEFKGARGYTF
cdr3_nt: TGCAGCGGCGAATTCAAGGGGGCGCGCGGCTACACCTTC

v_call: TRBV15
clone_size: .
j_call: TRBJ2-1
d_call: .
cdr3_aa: CATSRAIGGAAREQFF
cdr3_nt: TGTGCCACCAGCAGAGCAATCGGAGGAGCGGCTCGAGAGCAGTTCTTC

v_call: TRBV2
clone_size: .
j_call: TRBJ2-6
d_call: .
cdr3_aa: CASSEARGLLSGANVLTF
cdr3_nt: TGTGCCAGCAGTGAAGCAAGGGGACTGCTCTCTGGGGCCAACGTCCTGACTTTC

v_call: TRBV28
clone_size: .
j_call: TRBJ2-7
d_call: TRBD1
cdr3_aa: CASSFGQGSSYEQYF
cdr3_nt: TGTGCCAGCAGTTTCGGACAGGGGAGCTCCTACGAGCAGTACTTC

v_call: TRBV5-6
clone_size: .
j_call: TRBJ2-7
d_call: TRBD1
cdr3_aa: CASSRTGYEQYF
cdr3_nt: TGTGCCAGCAGCCGGACAGGCTACGAGCAGTACTTC

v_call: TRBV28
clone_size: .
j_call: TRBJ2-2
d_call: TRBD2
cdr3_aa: CASRQSTSPGLGVSGELFF
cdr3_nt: TGTGCCAGCAGGCAATCGACTTCACCGGGACTAGGGGTCTCCGGGGAGCTGTTTTTT

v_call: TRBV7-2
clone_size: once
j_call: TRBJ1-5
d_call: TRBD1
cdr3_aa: CASSPGTGSNQPQHF
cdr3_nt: TGTGCCAGCAGCCCCGGGACAGGGAGCAATCAGCCCCAGCATTTT

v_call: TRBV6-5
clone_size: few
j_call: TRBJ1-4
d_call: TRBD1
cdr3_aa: CASRRPGQGHEKLFF
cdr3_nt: TGTGCCAGCAGGAGACCGGGACAGGGCCATGAAAAACTGTTTTTT

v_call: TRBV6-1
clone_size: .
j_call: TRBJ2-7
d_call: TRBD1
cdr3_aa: CASSHRDSRYEQYF
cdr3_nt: TGTGCCAGCAGTCACCGGGACAGTCGGTACGAGCAGTACTTC

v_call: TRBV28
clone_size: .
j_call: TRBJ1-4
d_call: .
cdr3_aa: CASSPAVVVKLFF
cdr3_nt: TGTGCCAGCAGCCCTGCGGTAGTAGTAAAACTGTTTTTT

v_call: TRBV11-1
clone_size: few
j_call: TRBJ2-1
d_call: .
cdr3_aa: CASSLGQPYNEQFF
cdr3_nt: TGTGCCAGCAGCTTGGGGCAGCCCTACAATGAGCAGTTCTTC

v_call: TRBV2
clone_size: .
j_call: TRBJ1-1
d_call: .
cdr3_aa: CASSEGRGVFRAFF
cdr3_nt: TGTGCCAGCAGTGAGGGACGGGGGGTTTTTCGAGCTTTCTTT

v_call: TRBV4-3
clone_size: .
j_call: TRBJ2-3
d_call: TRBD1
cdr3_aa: CASSPLGQDTTDTQYF
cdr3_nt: TGCGCCAGCAGCCCGTTGGGACAGGACACCACAGATACGCAGTATTTT

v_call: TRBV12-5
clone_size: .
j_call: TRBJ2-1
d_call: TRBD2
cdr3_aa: CASGSGAGDYNEQFF
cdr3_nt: TGTGCTAGTGGTTCAGGAGCGGGAGACTACAATGAGCAGTTCTTC

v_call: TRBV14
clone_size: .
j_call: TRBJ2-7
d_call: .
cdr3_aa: CASSQGAGYEQYF
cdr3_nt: TGTGCCAGCAGCCAAGGGGCTGGATACGAGCAGTACTTC

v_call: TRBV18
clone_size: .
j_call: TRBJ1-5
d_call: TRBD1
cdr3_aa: CASSPTQGNQPQHF
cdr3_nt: TGTGCCAGCTCACCGACACAGGGGAATCAGCCCCAGCATTTT

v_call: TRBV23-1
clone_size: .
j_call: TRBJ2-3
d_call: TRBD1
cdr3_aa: CASSQSLDRGTDTQYF
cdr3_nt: TGCGCCAGCAGTCAATCCTTGGACAGGGGCACAGATACGCAGTATTTT

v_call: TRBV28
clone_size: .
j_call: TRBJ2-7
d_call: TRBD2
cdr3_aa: CASRGTSGIYEQYF
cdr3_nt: TGTGCCAGCAGGGGGACTAGCGGGATTTACGAGCAGTACTTC

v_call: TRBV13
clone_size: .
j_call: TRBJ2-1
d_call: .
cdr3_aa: CASSLSGEQFF
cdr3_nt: TGTGCCAGCAGCCTGAGTGGTGAGCAGTTCTTC

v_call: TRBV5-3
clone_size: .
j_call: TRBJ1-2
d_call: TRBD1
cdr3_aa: CARSTRGVGDGYTF
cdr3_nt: TGTGCCAGAAGCACCAGGGGGGTGGGGGATGGCTACACCTTC

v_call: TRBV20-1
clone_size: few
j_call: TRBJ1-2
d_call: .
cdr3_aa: CSASQGFGYTF
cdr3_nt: TGCAGTGCTAGTCAGGGTTTTGGCTACACCTTC

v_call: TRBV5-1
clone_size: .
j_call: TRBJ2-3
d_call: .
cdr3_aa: CASSEGGREDTQYF
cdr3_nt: TGCGCCAGCAGCGAGGGAGGTCGGGAAGATACGCAGTATTTT

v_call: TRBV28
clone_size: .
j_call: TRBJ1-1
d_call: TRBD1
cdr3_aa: CASSFLDRDTEAFF
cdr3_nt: TGTGCCAGCAGTTTCCTCGACAGGGACACTGAAGCTTTCTTT

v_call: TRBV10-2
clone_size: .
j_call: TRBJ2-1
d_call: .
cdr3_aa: CASSEWRGYNEQFF
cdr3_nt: TGCGCCAGCAGTGAGTGGCGCGGGTACAATGAGCAGTTCTTC

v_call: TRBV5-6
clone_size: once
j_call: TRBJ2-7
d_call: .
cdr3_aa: CASSYRGVYEQYF
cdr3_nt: TGTGCCAGCAGCTATCGCGGGGTCTACGAGCAGTACTTC

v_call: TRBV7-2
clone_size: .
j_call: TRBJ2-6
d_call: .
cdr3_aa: CASSSVGLRANVLTF
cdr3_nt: TGTGCCAGCAGCTCCGTGGGGCTACGGGCCAACGTCCTGACTTTC

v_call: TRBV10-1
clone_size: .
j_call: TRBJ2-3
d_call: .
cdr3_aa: CASLMAGWTDTQYF
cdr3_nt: TGCGCCAGTCTCATGGCAGGGTGGACAGATACGCAGTATTTT

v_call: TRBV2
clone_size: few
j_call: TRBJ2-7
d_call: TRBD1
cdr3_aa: CARLDPGQGTSYEQYF
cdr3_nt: TGTGCCAGGCTGGATCCGGGACAGGGAACCTCCTACGAGCAGTACTTC

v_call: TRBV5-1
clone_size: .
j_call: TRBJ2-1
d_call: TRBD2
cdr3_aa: CASRGGLADHNEQFF
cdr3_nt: TGCGCCAGCAGGGGAGGACTAGCGGACCACAATGAGCAGTTCTTC

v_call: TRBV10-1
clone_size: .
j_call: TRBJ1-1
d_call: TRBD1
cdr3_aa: CASSVDRVLGEAFF
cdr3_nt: TGCGCCAGCAGTGTGGACAGGGTGCTAGGTGAAGCTTTCTTT

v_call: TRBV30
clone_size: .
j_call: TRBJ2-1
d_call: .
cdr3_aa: CAWSVRWLGHNEQFF
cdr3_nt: TGTGCCTGGAGTGTACGGTGGCTAGGCCACAATGAGCAGTTCTTC

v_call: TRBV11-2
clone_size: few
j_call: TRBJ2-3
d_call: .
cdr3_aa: CASSPLRRTDTQYF
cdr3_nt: TGTGCCAGCAGCCCCCTCCGTCGCACAGATACGCAGTATTTT

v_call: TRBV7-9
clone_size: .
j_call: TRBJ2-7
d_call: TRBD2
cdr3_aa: CASSYGLAGDEQYF
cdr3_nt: TGTGCCAGCAGCTACGGACTAGCGGGAGACGAGCAGTACTTC

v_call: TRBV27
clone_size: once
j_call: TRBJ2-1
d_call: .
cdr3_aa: CASSPWTRYNEQFF
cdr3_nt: TGTGCCAGCAGCCCCTGGACTCGCTACAATGAGCAGTTCTTC

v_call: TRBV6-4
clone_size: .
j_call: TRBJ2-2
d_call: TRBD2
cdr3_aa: CASSARLAANTGELFF
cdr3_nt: TGTGCCAGCAGTGCCAGACTAGCGGCGAACACCGGGGAGCTGTTTTTT

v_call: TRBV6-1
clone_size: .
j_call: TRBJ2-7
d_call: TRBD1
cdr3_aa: CASSRDRVSYEQYF
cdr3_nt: TGTGCCAGCAGTCGTGACAGGGTGTCCTACGAGCAGTACTTC

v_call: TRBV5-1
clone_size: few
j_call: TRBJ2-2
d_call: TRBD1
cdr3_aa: CASSPEQGAGRTGELFF
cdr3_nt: TGCGCCAGCAGCCCGGAACAGGGGGCGGGACGCACCGGGGAGCTGTTTTTT

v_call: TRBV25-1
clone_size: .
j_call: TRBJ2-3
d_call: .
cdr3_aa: CASRGAPTDTQYF
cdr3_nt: TGTGCCAGCAGGGGGGCCCCCACAGATACGCAGTATTTT

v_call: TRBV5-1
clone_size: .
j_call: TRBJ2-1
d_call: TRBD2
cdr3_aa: CASRIAGAANEQFF
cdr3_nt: TGCGCCAGTAGAATAGCGGGAGCCGCCAATGAGCAGTTCTTC